The 4 T cell receptor beta chains below all came from one sample that was sequenced in a study of blood T cell repertoires in COVID-19. Sequenced by immunoSEQ multiplex PCR; TCRdb stores in-frame clones only, minus some. This repertoire shows about 200,000 clones, 70% to 90% found once; its top ten account for 0.78%. Sequenced material: peripheral blood. The receptors were sampled from a woman aged 70-85 years with acute or convalescent COVID-19.

The V call is TRBV3-1 (or the pseudogene TRBV3-2), the J call TRBJ2-3; 7 positions agree with TRBD2. Germline loops: CDR1 LGHDT, CDR2 YNNKEL (reference sequence). The CDR3 is 12 amino acids. With 8 bases clipped from V and 4 bases from J, the junction kept 3 bases outside the gene matches. CDR3 sequence (DNA): TGTGCCAGCGGCGGGGGTGCAGATACGCAGTATTTT. Its translation: CASGGGADTQYF.

This sequence joins TRBV2 and TRBJ1-6, with D possibly matching TRBD1 (6 bases). V dropped 10 bases and J dropped 8 bases, with 21 bases sitting between them. Germline V gives CDR1 SNHLY, CDR2 FYNNEI. The CDR3 sequence is 15 residues long. The CDR3 here is CATRLTGGKDSPLHF. Here the CDR3 DNA reads TGTGCCACCCGTCTGACAGGAGGCAAGGATTCACCCCTCCACTTT.

V and J are TRBV28 and TRBJ2-1; perhaps TRBD2 as D (6 bases). This CDR3 is built from 15 residues. The germline V gene has CDR1 MDHEN and CDR2 SYDVKM. Trimming pared 5 bases from V and 3 bases from J, leaving 14 bases between. In DNA, the CDR3 is TGTGCCAGCAGTAAGGTCGGGGGATACTACAATGAGCAGTTCTTC. Its translation is CASSKVGGYYNEQFF.

This clone appeared once. The chain uses TRBV2 and TRBJ1-1; D unclear. The V end was cut by 6 bases, the J end by 1 base, with 6 bases between. Germline CDR1 is SNHLY and CDR2 is FYNNEI. The CDR3 loop spans 12 amino acids. The CDR3 sequence is CASRTENTEAFF. The CDR3 bases are TGTGCCAGCAGAACAGAGAACACTGAAGCTTTCTTT.